This T cell receptor beta chain was identified during a study of PD-1 blockade in classical Hodgkin lymphoma. The length of the CDR3 is 12 residues. The germline V and J ends were trimmed by 4 bases and 5 bases, with 10 bases remaining between them. Germline-derived CDR1 and CDR2 are GTSNPN and SVGIG (reference sequence). The sample's time point: cycle 4 day 1 (C4D1), after five to seven weeks of nivolumab. After autologous stem cell transplantation all patients relapsed, and prior brentuximab vedotin exposure differed between cohorts. Thawed PBMCs were the source of CD4+ T cells, purified by magnetic negative selection. The method was immunoSEQ multiplex PCR; TCRdb's version includes in-frame clones alone and lacks a portion of them. The repertoire holds tens of thousands of clones, with approximately 90% as singletons.

The chain links TRBV30 to TRBJ2-3; the D gene is possibly TRBD1 (5 bases). The source of this sequence is a human donor with classical Hodgkin lymphoma. The specimen comprised CD4+ T cells from blood, sampled before the fourth cycle of nivolumab. CDR3: CAWTGNRDTQYF. In DNA, the CDR3 is TGTGCCTGGACAGGGAACAGAGATACGCAGTATTTT. Full variable domain (rest looked up from reference TRBV30 and TRBJ2-3): SQTIHQWPATLVQPVGSPLSLECTVEGTSNPNLYWYRQAAGRGLQLLFYSVGIGQISSEVPQNLSASRPQDRQFILSSKKLLLSDSGFYLCAWTGNRDTQYFGPGTRLTVL.